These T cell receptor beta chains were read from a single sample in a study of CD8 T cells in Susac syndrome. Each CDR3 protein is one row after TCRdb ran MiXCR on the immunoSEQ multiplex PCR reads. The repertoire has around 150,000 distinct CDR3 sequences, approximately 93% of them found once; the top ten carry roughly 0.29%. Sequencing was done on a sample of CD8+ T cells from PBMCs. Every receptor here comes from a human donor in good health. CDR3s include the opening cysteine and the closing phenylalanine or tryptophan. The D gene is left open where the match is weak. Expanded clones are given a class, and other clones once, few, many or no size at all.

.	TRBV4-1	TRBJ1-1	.	TGCGCCAGCAGCCAAGCCGGGCTTCCCGGCGCCGCAGCTTTCTTT	CASSQAGLPGAAAFF
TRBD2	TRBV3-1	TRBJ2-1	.	TGTGCCAGCAGCCTAGCCCCTAGCGGGAGTGACAATGAGCAGTTCTTC	CASSLAPSGSDNEQFF
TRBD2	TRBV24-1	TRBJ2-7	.	TGTGCTTCTGGTGGGGGGACTACCATGGGATACGAGCAGTACTTC	CASGGGTTMGYEQYF
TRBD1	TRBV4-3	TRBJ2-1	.	TGCGCCAGCAGCCAAGTCGGACAGGGGAGTAATGAGCAGTTCTTC	CASSQVGQGSNEQFF
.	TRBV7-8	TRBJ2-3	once	TGTGCCAGCAGCTTAGGGGGGTTCACAGATACGCAGTATTTT	CASSLGGFTDTQYF
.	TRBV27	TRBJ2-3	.	TGTGCCAGCAGTTTGCCTAGCACAGATACGCAGTATTTT	CASSLPSTDTQYF
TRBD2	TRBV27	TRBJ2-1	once	TGTGCCAGCAGTTTACTGGGGCGGGAGGGCCGCGATGAGCAGTTCTTC	CASSLLGREGRDEQFF
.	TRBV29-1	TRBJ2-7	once	TGCAGCCGACTTCAATTTCCTCGGGAGCAGTACTTC	CSRLQFPREQYF
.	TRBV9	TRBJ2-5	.	TGTGCCAGCAGCCCTTTCGGGCCCAACCAAGAGACCCAGTACTTC	CASSPFGPNQETQYF
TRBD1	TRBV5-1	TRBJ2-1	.	TGCGCCAGCAGCCTACAGGGGTGGAATGAGCAGTTCTTC	CASSLQGWNEQFF
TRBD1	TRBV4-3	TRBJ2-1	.	TGCGCCAGCAGCCCTTGGACAGGGGTAAATGAGCAGTTCTTC	CASSPWTGVNEQFF
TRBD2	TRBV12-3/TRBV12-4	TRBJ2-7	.	TGTGCCAGCAGCCCAGGACTAGCGGGAGTCGACGAGCAGTACTTC	CASSPGLAGVDEQYF
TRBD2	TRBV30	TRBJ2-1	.	TGTGCCTGCAACCCGCCGGGACTAGGAACGGTTGAGCAGTTCTTC	CACNPPGLGTVEQFF
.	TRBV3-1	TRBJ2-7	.	TGTGCCAGCAGCCACGGCAGAACCTACGAGCAGTACTTC	CASSHGRTYEQYF
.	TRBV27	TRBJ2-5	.	TGTGCCAGCAGTTTCGGAAGGGAAGAGACCCAGTACTTC	CASSFGREETQYF
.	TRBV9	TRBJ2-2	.	TGTGCCAGCAGCGTAGCTGGGGGGACACTGACCGGGGAGCTGTTTTTT	CASSVAGGTLTGELFF
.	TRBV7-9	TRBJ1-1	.	TGTGCCAGCAGCTTCCCCGGGCCAAACACTGAAGCTTTCTTT	CASSFPGPNTEAFF
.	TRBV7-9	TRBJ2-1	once	TGTGCCAGCAGCCTTGGCCCGGGTGAGCAGTTCTTC	CASSLGPGEQFF
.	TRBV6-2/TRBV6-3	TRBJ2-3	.	TGTGCCAGCAGTTACTCGGTCGGTGTCGGGAGAGATACGCAGTATTTT	CASSYSVGVGRDTQYF
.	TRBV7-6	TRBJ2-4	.	TGTGCCAGCAGCTTTCCTGGGTCCCGCCAGTACTTC	CASSFPGSRQYF
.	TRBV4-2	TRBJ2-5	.	TGTGCCAGCAGCCAAGAGGATCCAGGCATAGAGACCCAGTACTTC	CASSQEDPGIETQYF
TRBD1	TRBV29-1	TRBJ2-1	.	TGCAGCGTTGAAGATATCCAGGGGGCTGACAATGAGCAGTTCTTC	CSVEDIQGADNEQFF
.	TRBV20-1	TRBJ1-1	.	TGCAGTGCTAGCAGGGGCACTGAAGCTTTCTTT	CSASRGTEAFF
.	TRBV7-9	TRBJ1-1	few	TGTGCCAGCAGCTTAGGGACAAGTAACACTGAAGCTTTCTTT	CASSLGTSNTEAFF
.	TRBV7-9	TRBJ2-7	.	TGTGCCAGCAGCTCGATGGAGAACTCCTTGGGCGAGCAGTACTTC	CASSSMENSLGEQYF
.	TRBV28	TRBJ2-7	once	TGTGCCAGCAGTTTACAGCCCGGGTTCTCCTACGAGCAGTACTTC	CASSLQPGFSYEQYF
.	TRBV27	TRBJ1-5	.	TGTGCCAGCAGGAAAGAGAGCAATCAGCCCCAGCATTTT	CASRKESNQPQHF
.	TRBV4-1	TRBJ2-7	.	TGCGCCAGCAGCCAAAGTACAGGTTCCTACGAGCAGTACTTC	CASSQSTGSYEQYF
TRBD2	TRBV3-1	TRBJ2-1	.	TGTGCCAGCAGCCAAGTGGGGACTAGTTTCTACAATGAGCAGTTCTTC	CASSQVGTSFYNEQFF
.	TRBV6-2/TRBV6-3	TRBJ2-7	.	TGTGCCAGCAATGGGGGCAACGAGCAGTACTTC	CASNGGNEQYF
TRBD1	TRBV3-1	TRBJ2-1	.	TGTGCCAGCAGCCAAGTCGGGACAGACAATGAGCAGTTCTTC	CASSQVGTDNEQFF
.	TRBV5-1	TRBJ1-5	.	TGCGCCAGCAGCTTGGGCAGGGACCTCAATCAGCCCCAGCATTTT	CASSLGRDLNQPQHF
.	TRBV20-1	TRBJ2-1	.	TGCGGTGGGGATACCTACAATGAGCAGTTCTTC	CGGDTYNEQFF
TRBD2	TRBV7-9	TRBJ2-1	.	TGTGCCAGCGGTCCGGGACTAGGCTACAATGAGCAGTTCTTC	CASGPGLGYNEQFF
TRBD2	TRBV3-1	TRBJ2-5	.	TGTGCCAGCAGCGCCCCAACTAGCGGAAAAGAGACCCAGTACTTC	CASSAPTSGKETQYF
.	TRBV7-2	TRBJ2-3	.	TGTGCCAGCAGCTTAGGTTGGGGGCTGGCGGATACGCAGTATTTT	CASSLGWGLADTQYF
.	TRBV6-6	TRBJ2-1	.	TGTGCCAGTCCTACTTACAATGAGCAGTTCTTC	CASPTYNEQFF